The rows below give T cell receptor beta chains drawn from one sample of a study of blood T cell repertoires in COVID-19. Method: immunoSEQ multiplex PCR; TCRdb's copy keeps in-frame clones and lacks some. The sample yields about 180,000 clones, more than 70% seen once. The specimen sequenced was peripheral blood. The receptors stem from a young man with active or convalescent COVID-19. The CDR3 runs from the conserved cysteine through the conserved F or W. The D gene is left open where the match is weak. The size field is filled for only some rows; it gives once, few, many or a size class.

v_gene,j_gene,abundance,d_gene,CDR3nt,CDR3aa
TRBV7-9,TRBJ1-2,NA,NA,TGTGCCAGCAGCTTAGCGCTGGCAGGGACTGGGTGCACCTTC,CASSLALAGTGCTF
TRBV28,TRBJ1-1,NA,NA,TGTGCCAGCAGTTTAGGCAGTTACACTGAAGCTTTCTTT,CASSLGSYTEAFF
TRBV18,TRBJ1-1,once,TRBD1,TGTGCCAGCTCACCACCGGGACAGGGGAACACTGAAGCTTTCTTT,CASSPPGQGNTEAFF
TRBV7-3,TRBJ2-1,NA,NA,TGTGCCAGCAGCTCCACCTCTAGTGCGGGTGAGCAGTTCTTC,CASSSTSSAGEQFF
TRBV19,TRBJ2-7,NA,TRBD1,TGTGCCAGTAGTACGGGACAGGGGAAAGGGGAGCAGTACTTC,CASSTGQGKGEQYF
TRBV29-1,TRBJ1-1,NA,NA,TGCAGCGTTAACAGGGTCATCGCTGGCACTGAAGCTTTCTTT,CSVNRVIAGTEAFF
TRBV6-6,TRBJ2-1,NA,TRBD1,TGTGCCAGCAGTTACTGGGACAGGGGGAACAATGAGCAGTTCTTC,CASSYWDRGNNEQFF
TRBV7-6,TRBJ1-5,once,NA,TGTGCCAGCAGCTTAGCCCACAATCAGCCCCAGCATTTT,CASSLAHNQPQHF
TRBV7-6,TRBJ1-4,NA,NA,TGTGCCAGCAGCTTAGGGCGGCAGAAGAATGAAAAACTGTTTTTT,CASSLGRQKNEKLFF
TRBV3-1/TRBV3-2,TRBJ1-5,NA,TRBD1,TGTGCCAGCAGCCAAGGACAGGGGGCAAGTCAGCCCCAGCATTTT,CASSQGQGASQPQHF
TRBV12-5,TRBJ1-3,NA,NA,TGTGCTAGTGTCCCTAGACAGGCCTCTGGAAACACCATATATTTT,CASVPRQASGNTIYF
TRBV5-1,TRBJ1-2,NA,NA,TGCGCCAGCAGCTTGGGTACAGGTTATGGCTACACCTTC,CASSLGTGYGYTF
TRBV5-4,TRBJ2-6,NA,NA,TGTGCCAGCAGCTTCGGGGGAAAGTCTGGGGCCAACGTCCTGACTTTC,CASSFGGKSGANVLTF
TRBV28,TRBJ2-1,NA,NA,TGTGCCAGCCGCTCTCAGGGTCGTAATGAGCAGTTCTTC,CASRSQGRNEQFF
TRBV20-1,TRBJ2-1,once,TRBD1,TGCAGTGCTAGTCCACCCCCGGGACAGGGGACCCCCGGGGAGCAGTTCTTC,CSASPPPGQGTPGEQFF
TRBV6-5,TRBJ2-7,NA,NA,TGTGCCAGCAGGGAGACAGGCCCACTGATCGAGCAGTACTTC,CASRETGPLIEQYF
TRBV7-8,TRBJ2-1,NA,TRBD1,TGTGCCAGCAGCCGAGGGGGCAGGGCCCACAATGAGCAGTTCTTC,CASSRGGRAHNEQFF
TRBV6-6,TRBJ1-4,NA,NA,TGTGCCAGCAGTTACCCGCAAACAGGGCCTGAAAAACTGTTTTTT,CASSYPQTGPEKLFF
TRBV11-2,TRBJ2-3,NA,TRBD2,TGTGCCAGCAGCTTCCTACGTCGACTAGCGGGAGTGGAGGATACGCAGTATTTT,CASSFLRRLAGVEDTQYF
TRBV5-1,TRBJ2-2,NA,TRBD1,TGCGCCAGCAGCTTGGCCGGACAGGGGAACACCGGGGAGCTGTTTTTT,CASSLAGQGNTGELFF
TRBV7-9,TRBJ1-1,few,NA,TGTGCCAGCAGCTTAGTTATGAACACTGAAGCTTTCTTT,CASSLVMNTEAFF
TRBV5-1,TRBJ2-7,NA,NA,TGCGCCAGCAGCCCGGGTTGGGGGGAGAACGCCTACGAGCAGTACTTC,CASSPGWGENAYEQYF
TRBV6-2/TRBV6-3,TRBJ2-1,NA,NA,TGTGCCAGCAGTTACGGGACACCCGTAAGCTCCTACAATGAGCAGTTCTTC,CASSYGTPVSSYNEQFF
TRBV6-5,TRBJ2-7,NA,TRBD1,TGTGCCAGCAGTCGGACAGGGGACGAGCAGTACTTC,CASSRTGDEQYF
TRBV5-1,TRBJ2-1,NA,NA,TGCGCCAGCAGCTTGACGGCGGGGCAGGCGTATGAGCAGTTCTTC,CASSLTAGQAYEQFF
TRBV6-6,TRBJ1-2,NA,TRBD1,TGTGCCAGCAGTTACGAACTGGGGACAGGGGGCGGCTACACCTTC,CASSYELGTGGGYTF
TRBV7-9,TRBJ1-1,NA,TRBD1,TGTGCCAGCAGCTTACGAGGACAGGGGAGCTCTGAAGCTTTCTTT,CASSLRGQGSSEAFF
TRBV19,TRBJ1-5,NA,NA,TGTGCCAGTACCTTAGGCAGGGGAGGGAATCAGCCCCAGCATTTT,CASTLGRGGNQPQHF
TRBV7-2,TRBJ1-1,NA,NA,TGTGCCAGCAGCTTAGACAGGTTGAACACTGAAGCTTTCTTT,CASSLDRLNTEAFF
TRBV6-2/TRBV6-3,TRBJ2-3,once,TRBD2,TGTGCCAGCAGCCAGGGACTAGCGGGACTCACAGATACGCAGTATTTT,CASSQGLAGLTDTQYF
TRBV10-1,TRBJ1-1,NA,TRBD1,TGCGCCACCTCCTCGGGACAGGGATACACTGAAGCTTTCTTT,CATSSGQGYTEAFF
TRBV19,TRBJ1-6,NA,NA,NA,CASTSGGRNSPLHF
TRBV7-2,TRBJ2-3,NA,NA,TGTGCCAGCAGCTTAGTCGGAGCTGTGAGCACAGATACGCAGTATTTT,CASSLVGAVSTDTQYF
TRBV3-1/TRBV3-2,TRBJ2-7,NA,NA,TGTGCCAGCAGCCAACTCACCGCCGCCCGTGGGCCGATTCACGAGCAGTACTTC,CASSQLTAARGPIHEQYF
TRBV7-6,TRBJ1-5,few,NA,TGTGCCAGCAGCCAACTTCACGGTGTTCAGCCCCAGCATTTT,CASSQLHGVQPQHF
TRBV7-8,TRBJ2-1,NA,TRBD1,TGTGCCAGCAGCCGAGGGACAGGGCCTAACAATGAGCAGTTCTTC,CASSRGTGPNNEQFF
TRBV6-2/TRBV6-3,TRBJ2-2,few,TRBD1,TGTGCCAGCAGCCCCGACAGGGCCGGGGAGCTGTTTTTT,CASSPDRAGELFF
TRBV18,TRBJ2-4,NA,TRBD1,TGTGCCAGCTCAGTCACAGGGGACATTCAGTACTTC,CASSVTGDIQYF
TRBV11-2,TRBJ1-2,few,NA,TGTGCCAGCAGCTTAGTGGGAGGGGATTATGGCTACACCTTC,CASSLVGGDYGYTF
TRBV5-4,TRBJ2-7,NA,NA,TGTGCCAGCAGCTTGGTCGGCAGGCTCTCGAACGAGCAGTACTTC,CASSLVGRLSNEQYF
TRBV11-2,TRBJ2-1,NA,NA,TGTGCCAGCAGCCCACTAGTGAATGAGCAGTTCTTC,CASSPLVNEQFF
TRBV7-9,TRBJ1-6,NA,TRBD1,TGTGCCAGCAGCTGGGGGACAGGGGGTTCTAATTCACCCCTCCACTTT,CASSWGTGGSNSPLHF
TRBV25-1,TRBJ1-6,NA,NA,TGTGCCAGCAGTGAAGCCCAGGCCGCTATACCCCTCCACTTT,CASSEAQAAIPLHF
TRBV11-2,TRBJ2-5,NA,TRBD1,TGTGCCAGCAGCGGGACAGGGCGGGAGACCCAGTACTTC,CASSGTGRETQYF
TRBV11-3,TRBJ2-1,NA,NA,TGTGCCAGCAGCCCCGAGGTTGACAATGAGCAGTTCTTC,CASSPEVDNEQFF
TRBV6-5,TRBJ2-7,NA,NA,TGTGCCAGCAGGGAGGCGGGGACTGGCAAGTACGAGCAGTACTTC,CASREAGTGKYEQYF
TRBV5-1,TRBJ1-5,few,TRBD1,TGCGCCAGCAGCTTGCAGGGGGGCGCAGGGCAGCCCCAGCATTTT,CASSLQGGAGQPQHF
TRBV7-8,TRBJ1-2,NA,TRBD1,TGTGCCAGTAATCGACAGGGGATCGATGGCTACACCTTC,CASNRQGIDGYTF
TRBV5-4,TRBJ2-5,NA,TRBD2,TGTGCCAGCAGCTTGCATCCAGCGGGGGGGCCTATCCGAGAGACCCAGTACTTC,CASSLHPAGGPIRETQYF
TRBV19,TRBJ1-5,NA,NA,TGTGCCAGTAGTTTCAGTCGGGTTCGACAGCCCCAGCATTTT,CASSFSRVRQPQHF
TRBV10-1,TRBJ1-1,NA,NA,TGCGCCAGCAGCCGGGGACTCCGGGAAAAAAACACTGAAGCTTTCTTT,CASSRGLREKNTEAFF